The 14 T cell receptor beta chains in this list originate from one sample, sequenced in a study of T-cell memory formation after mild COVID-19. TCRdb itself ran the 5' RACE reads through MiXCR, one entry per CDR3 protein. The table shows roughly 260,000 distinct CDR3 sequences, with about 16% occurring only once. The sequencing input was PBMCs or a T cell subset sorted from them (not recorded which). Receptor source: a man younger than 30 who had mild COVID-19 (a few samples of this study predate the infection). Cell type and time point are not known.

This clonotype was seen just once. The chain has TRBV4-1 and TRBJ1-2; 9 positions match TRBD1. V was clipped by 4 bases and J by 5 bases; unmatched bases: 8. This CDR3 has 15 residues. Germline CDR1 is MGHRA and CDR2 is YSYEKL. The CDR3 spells CASSLRTGAPYGYTF. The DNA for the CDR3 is TGCGCCAGCAGCCTACGGACAGGGGCCCCATATGGCTACACCTTC.

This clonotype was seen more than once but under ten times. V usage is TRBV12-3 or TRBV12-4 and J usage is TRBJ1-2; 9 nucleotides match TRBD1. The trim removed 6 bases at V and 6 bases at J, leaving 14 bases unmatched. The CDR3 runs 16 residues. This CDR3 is CASSSPWDRAEDGYTF. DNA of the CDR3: TGTGCCAGCAGCTCTCCCTGGGACAGGGCTGAGGATGGCTACACCTTC.

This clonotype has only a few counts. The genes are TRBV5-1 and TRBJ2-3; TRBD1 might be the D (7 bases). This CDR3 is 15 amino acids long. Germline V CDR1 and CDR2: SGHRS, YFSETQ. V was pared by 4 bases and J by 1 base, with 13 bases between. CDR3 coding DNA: TGCGCCAGCAGCGGCGGGACAGTAGGCACAGATACGCAGTATTTT. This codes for CASSGGTVGTDTQYF. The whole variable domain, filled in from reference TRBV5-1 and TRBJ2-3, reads KAGVTQTPRYLIKTRGQQVTLSCSPISGHRSVSWYQQTPGQGLQFLFEYFSETQRNKGNFPGRFSGRQFSNSRSEMNVSTLELGDSALYLCASSGGTVGTDTQYFGPGTRLTVL.

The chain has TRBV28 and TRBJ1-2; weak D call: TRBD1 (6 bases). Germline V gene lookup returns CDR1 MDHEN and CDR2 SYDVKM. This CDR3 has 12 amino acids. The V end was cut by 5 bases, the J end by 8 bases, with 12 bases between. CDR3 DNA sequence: TGTGCCAGCAGTAAACAGGGTGAGGGCTACACCTTC. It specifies CASSKQGEGYTF.

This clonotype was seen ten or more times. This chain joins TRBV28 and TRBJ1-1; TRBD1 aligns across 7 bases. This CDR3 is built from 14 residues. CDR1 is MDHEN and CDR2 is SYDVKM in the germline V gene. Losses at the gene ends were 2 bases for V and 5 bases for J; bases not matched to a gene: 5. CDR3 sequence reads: CASSLRQGWTEAFF. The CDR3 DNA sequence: TGTGCCAGCAGTTTACGACAGGGTTGGACTGAAGCTTTCTTT.

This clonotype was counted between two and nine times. The chain's CDR3 is CAISEPAADTQYF. CDR3 nucleotides: TGTGCCATCAGTGAGCCCGCTGCTGATACGCAGTATTTT. The gene calls are TRBV10-3 and TRBJ2-3; D is ambiguous. The ends were cut back, 2 bases at V and 6 bases at J, with 9 bases in the middle. The CDR3 is made up of 13 amino acids. Germline CDR1 is ENHRY and CDR2 is SYGVKD.

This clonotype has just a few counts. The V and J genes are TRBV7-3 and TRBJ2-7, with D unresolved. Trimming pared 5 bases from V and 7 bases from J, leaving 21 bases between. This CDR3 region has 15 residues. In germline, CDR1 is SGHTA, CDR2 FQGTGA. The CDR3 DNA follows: TGTGCCAGCAGCCCTCGTGACACGGTCCTTTGTGAGCAGTACGTC. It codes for CASSPRDTVLCEQYV.

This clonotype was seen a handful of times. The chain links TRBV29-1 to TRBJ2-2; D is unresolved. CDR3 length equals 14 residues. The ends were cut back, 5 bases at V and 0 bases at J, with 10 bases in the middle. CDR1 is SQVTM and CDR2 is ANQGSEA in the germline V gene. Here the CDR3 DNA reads TGCAGCGTTTTAGATCCTCCGAACACCGGGGAGCTGTTTTTT. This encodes CSVLDPPNTGELFF.

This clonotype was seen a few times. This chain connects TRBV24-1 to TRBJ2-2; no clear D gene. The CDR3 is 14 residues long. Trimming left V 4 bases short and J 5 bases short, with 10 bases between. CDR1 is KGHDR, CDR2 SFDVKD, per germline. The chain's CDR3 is CATSEIGFTGELFF. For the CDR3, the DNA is TGTGCCACCAGTGAGATTGGATTTACCGGGGAGCTGTTTTTT.

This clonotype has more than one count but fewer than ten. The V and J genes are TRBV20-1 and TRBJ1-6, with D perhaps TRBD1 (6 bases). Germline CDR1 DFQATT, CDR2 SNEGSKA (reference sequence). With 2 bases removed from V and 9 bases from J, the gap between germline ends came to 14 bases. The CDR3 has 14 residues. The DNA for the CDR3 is TGCAGTGCTAGACCCCGGACAGTCGCTTCACCCCTCCACTTT. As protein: CSARPRTVASPLHF.

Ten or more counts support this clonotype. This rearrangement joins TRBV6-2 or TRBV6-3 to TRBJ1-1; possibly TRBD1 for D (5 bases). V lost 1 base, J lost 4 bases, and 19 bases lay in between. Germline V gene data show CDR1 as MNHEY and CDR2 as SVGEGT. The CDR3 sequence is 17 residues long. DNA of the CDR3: TGTGCCAGCAGTTACTTCCTAACAGGTAGATACGTCACTGAAGCTTTCTTT. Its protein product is CASSYFLTGRYVTEAFF.

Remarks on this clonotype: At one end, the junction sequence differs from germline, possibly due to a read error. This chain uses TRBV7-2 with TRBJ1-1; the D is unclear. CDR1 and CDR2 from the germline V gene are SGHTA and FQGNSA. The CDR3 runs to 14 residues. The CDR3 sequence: CASSLEGRVEGLGF. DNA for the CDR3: TGTGCCAGCAGCTTAGAGGGTAGGGTTGAGGGTTTAGGCTTT.

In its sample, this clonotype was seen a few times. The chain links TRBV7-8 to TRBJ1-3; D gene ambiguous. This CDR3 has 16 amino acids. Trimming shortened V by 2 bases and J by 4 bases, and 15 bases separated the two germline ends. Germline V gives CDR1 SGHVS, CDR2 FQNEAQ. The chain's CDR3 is CASSLTVVLRGNTIYF. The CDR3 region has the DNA TGTGCCAGCAGCTTAACTGTTGTCTTGAGAGGAAACACCATATATTTT.

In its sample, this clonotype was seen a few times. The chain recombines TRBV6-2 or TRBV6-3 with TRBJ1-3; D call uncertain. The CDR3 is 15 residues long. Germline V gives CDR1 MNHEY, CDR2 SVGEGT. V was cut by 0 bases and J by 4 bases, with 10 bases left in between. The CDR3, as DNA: TGTGCCAGCAGTTACTCGGCGCCCTTGGGAAACACCATATATTTT. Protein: CASSYSAPLGNTIYF.